A single sample gave rise to the 14 T cell receptor beta chains below, sequenced in a study of Ad26.COV2.S vaccination and SARS-CoV-2 variants. The treatment denotes: 19 received Ad26.COV2.S at low or high dose, single or two shots; roughly five received placebo; per-sample allocation not given. All samples were drawn on day 63, counting from the first vaccine or placebo injection. The assay was immunoSEQ multiplex PCR, and TCRdb's table has in-frame clones only and misses some. The profile shows roughly 320,000 clones, around 90% of them singletons. Sequencing was performed on peripheral blood, taken in a trial of Ad26.COV2.S vaccine versus placebo. The receptors here all came from a person between 18 and 59 years old who received the Ad26.COV2.S COVID-19 vaccine or a placebo.

The chain has TRBV6-1 and TRBJ2-3, with TRBD2 matching over 11 bases. J was trimmed by 2 bases and V by 4 bases; bases with no gene match: 5. There are 16 residues in the CDR3. Germline values: CDR1 MNHNS, CDR2 SASEGT. The CDR3 loop reads CASSAIAGGTTDTQYF. DNA for the CDR3: TGTGCCAGCAGTGCGATAGCGGGGGGGACCACAGATACGCAGTATTTT.

This clone showed up just once. Compared with germline, one end of the junction differs, possibly owing to a read error. The genes are TRBV2 and TRBJ1-3; possible D gene TRBD1, 5 bases. The CDR3 loop spans 14 amino acids. The germline V gene has CDR1 SNHLY and CDR2 FYNNEI. The CDR3 protein is CASTEWGIGNTIYF. CDR3 coding DNA: TGTGCCAGCACTGAATGGGGGATTGGAAACACCATATATTTT.

The CDR3 region has the DNA TGCAGCGTTGCCCAGGCCTTGAACACTGAAGCTTTCTTT. Translation: CSVAQALNTEAFF. This chain uses TRBV29-1 with TRBJ1-1; no reliable D call. The CDR3 spans 13 residues. Germline loops: CDR1 SQVTM, CDR2 ANQGSEA. V gave up 4 bases and J gave up 0 bases, with 9 bases separating them.

The chain joins TRBV19 to TRBJ2-1; 8 nucleotides match TRBD1. CDR3 length: 12 amino acids. Germline V lookup: CDR1 LNHDA, CDR2 SQIVND (reference sequence). V lost 6 bases to trimming and J lost 9 bases; unmatched junction nucleotides: 4. The chain's CDR3 is CASSQGAFEQFF. The CDR3 bases are TGTGCCAGTAGCCAGGGGGCGTTTGAGCAGTTCTTC.

The chain is built from TRBV7-2 and TRBJ2-7, with 10 nucleotides matching TRBD2. Germline V gives CDR1 SGHTA, CDR2 FQGNSA. Losses at the gene ends were 1 base for V and 6 bases for J; bases not matched to a gene: 6. The CDR3 consists of 15 residues. CDR3 protein: CASSLGLSGGVEQYF. The CDR3 DNA sequence: TGTGCCAGCAGCTTAGGACTGAGCGGGGGGGTCGAGCAGTACTTC.

V is TRBV5-1 and J is TRBJ2-5; possible D gene TRBD1, 6 bases. The CDR3 runs 15 residues. V lost 4 bases to trimming and J lost 1 base, with 14 bases between them. Germline lookup yields CDR1 SGHRS and CDR2 YFSETQ. CDR3 DNA: TGCGCCAGCAGCAACCCGGGACACCTCCAAGAGACCCAGTACTTC. Translated, it gives CASSNPGHLQETQYF.

This clone was observed a single time. The chain combines TRBV12-3 or TRBV12-4 with TRBJ2-2, with D unresolved. The CDR3 runs 13 residues. V was shortened by 3 bases and J by 6 bases, with 8 bases between the two germline ends. This CDR3 reads CASSFLVAGELFF. The CDR3 DNA sequence: TGTGCCAGCAGTTTTCTAGTGGCCGGGGAGCTGTTTTTT.

The gene calls are TRBV7-9 and TRBJ2-2, with 8 bases fitting TRBD1. This CDR3 is built from 16 residues. Germline V lookup: CDR1 SEHNR, CDR2 FQNEAQ (reference sequence). V was clipped by 4 bases and J by 1 base; unmatched bases: 5. CDR3 region: CASSSSDRVNTGELFF. The CDR3 DNA reads as TGTGCCAGCAGCTCATCGGACAGGGTGAACACCGGGGAGCTGTTTTTT.

The V gene is TRBV6-1, the J gene TRBJ1-4; weak D call: TRBD1 (6 bases). Per the germline V gene, CDR1 is MNHNS and CDR2 is SASEGT. V dropped 1 base and J dropped 7 bases, with 10 bases sitting between them. The CDR3 extends over 14 amino acids. In DNA form, the CDR3 reads TGTGCCAGCAGTGAAGGCAGGGGAGTTGAAAAACTGTTTTTT. It specifies CASSEGRGVEKLFF.

This chain uses TRBV7-3 with TRBJ2-3; D not certain. This CDR3 contains 15 residues. Trimming left V 1 base short and J 3 bases short, with 11 bases between. CDR1 and CDR2 (germline): SGHTA, FQGTGA. CDR3 sequence (DNA): TGTGCCAGCAGCTTAATAGCCGGAGAGACAGATACGCAGTATTTT. Protein: CASSLIAGETDTQYF.

This rearrangement joins TRBV6-5 to TRBJ2-1, with TRBD1 identical over 10 bases. CDR3 length: 15 amino acids. Germline CDR1 reads MNHEY; CDR2 reads SVGAGI. Trimming at V came to 6 bases and at J to 8 bases, leaving 10 bases not matched to a gene. CDR3 nucleotide sequence: TGTGCCAGCAGACTCGGGACAGGGGTAGTACATGAGCAGTTCTTC. Amino acids: CASRLGTGVVHEQFF.

J is TRBJ2-7 and V is TRBV3-1 (or the pseudogene TRBV3-2), with D perhaps given as TRBD1 or TRBD2 (5 bases each). CDR1 is LGHDT, CDR2 YNNKEL, per germline (reference sequence). This CDR3 contains 15 residues. Trimming removed 5 bases from V and 4 bases from J, with 18 bases in between. CDR3 sequence reads: CASSSRGRQRYEQYF. The CDR3 nucleotides are TGTGCCAGCAGCTCCCGCGGGCGACAGCGATACGAGCAGTACTTC.

V is TRBV3-1 (or the pseudogene TRBV3-2) and J is TRBJ1-3; D unresolved. CDR1 is LGHDT and CDR2 is YNNKEL in the germline V gene (reference sequence). This CDR3 is built from 13 residues. The V gene lost 1 base and the J gene lost 7 bases, with 8 bases spanning the gap. The CDR3 spells CASSQGRWNTIYF. The CDR3 DNA sequence: TGTGCCAGCAGCCAAGGTCGATGGAACACCATATATTTT.

This chain connects TRBV4-1 to TRBJ1-1; D is ambiguous. Germline V gene lookup returns CDR1 MGHRA and CDR2 YSYEKL. This CDR3 spans 14 amino acids. Trimming took 2 bases from V and 1 from J, leaving 8 bases between them. The CDR3 DNA follows: TGCGCCAGCAGCCAAATCTGGGGGAACACTGAAGCTTTCTTT. It translates to CASSQIWGNTEAFF.